Detailed here is one TCR beta chain. This record belongs to a study of T cells in tuberculosis. This CDR3 has 14 amino acids. Germline CDR1 KGHSH, CDR2 LQKENI. V lost 6 bases, J lost 5 bases, and 14 bases lay in between. Cells were sorted from thawed PBMC rested overnight and stained with GMM-loaded CD1B tetramer, viability dye and anti-CD3. C32 glucose monomycolate from Rhodococcus equi was loaded onto the CD1B tetramers. Study findings and constraints: T cells binding CD1B-GMM tetramer weakly possibly escaped the sort.

TCR-alpha and TCR-beta chains were sequenced unpaired. TCRdb's table, derived via immunoSEQ multiplex PCR, lists solely in-frame clones and lacks some. This table has 61,000 or so clones, 81% appearing once. V is TRBV18 and J is TRBJ2-1; D gene uncertain. This TCR came from an adult woman with latent tuberculosis. The sequencing input was CD1b-GMM tetramer-negative cells sorted from PBMCs. The CDR3 loop reads CASSPTLTDNEQFF. CDR3 bases: TGTGCCAGCTCGCCGACACTGACCGACAATGAGCAGTTCTTC.